This entry concerns a single T cell receptor beta chain. Antigen unknown. The sample originates from a study of cytomegalovirus exposure and HLA in healthy donors. General study points: Earlier findings revealed that most TCR beta V segments proved productive either about 87% or about 30% of the time. Reportedly, cytomegalovirus status was diagnosed with high sensitivity and specificity. Later work associated more than 15,000 TCR beta sequences with HLA alleles at 0.05 false discovery rate.

Use of 60 Vbeta and 13 Jbeta primers characterized the PCR. Only in-frame clones appear in the TCRdb table, and some are missing; sequencing was by immunoSEQ multiplex PCR. The repertoire holds approximately 100,000 clones, 79% seen once, with approximately 3% in the top ten. Germline loops: CDR1 SGHRS, CDR2 YFSETQ. Between the trimmed V and J ends, which lost 0 bases and 1 base, there was a span of 7 bases. The CDR3 length is 15 residues. The chain carries TRBV5-1 and TRBJ1-4; D gene uncertain. The TCR was taken from a woman in her forties in good health and CMV-seronegative. The sample taken for sequencing was PBMCs. CDR3 sequence reads: CASSLGGRTNEKLFF. Here the CDR3 DNA reads TGCGCCAGCAGCTTGGGCGGTAGAACTAATGAAAAACTGTTTTTT.